A selection of T cell receptor beta chains follows, all from one sample in a study of TIL therapy for anti-PD-1-resistant metastatic lung cancer. TCRdb's table, derived via immunoSEQ multiplex PCR, lists solely in-frame clones and lacks some. Of 6,000 to 7,500 clones listed, about 65% are singletons. The input for sequencing was tumor tissue, taken at baseline. The receptors originated from a person aged 25 to 85 with non-small cell lung cancer. The CDR3 runs from the conserved cysteine through the conserved F or W. The order of the fields is J gene, clone size, V gene, D gene, CDR3 DNA, CDR3 protein. A D gene is named only where the DNA matches it firmly. Clone size is stated in some rows and not others, as once, few, many or a class when expanded.

>TRBJ2-7|-|TRBV10-1|TRBD2
TGCGCCAGCAGCCGGGGGGACCTCGGAGAGCAGTACTTC
CASSRGDLGEQYF
>TRBJ1-5|-|TRBV6-5|-
TGTGCCAGCAGTTACTCGGGGGAACCGCCCCAGCATTTT
CASSYSGEPPQHF
>TRBJ2-1|-|TRBV7-9|TRBD2
TGTGCCAGCAGCTCCCGGCTAGCGGGGTACAACAATGAGCAGTTCTTC
CASSSRLAGYNNEQFF
>TRBJ2-7|-|TRBV4-3|TRBD2
TGCGCCAGCAGCCATACTAGCGGGGGAGAGTATTCCTACGAGCAGTACTTC
CASSHTSGGEYSYEQYF
>TRBJ2-7|large|TRBV6-1|-
TGTGCCAGCAGTGAAGGACTGACGGAGGCCTACGAGCAGTACTTC
CASSEGLTEAYEQYF
>TRBJ1-1|-|TRBV5-1|-
TGCGCCAGCAGCTTGAGCGGTTGGGCGGGGGGATCCACTGAAGCTTTCTTT
CASSLSGWAGGSTEAFF
>TRBJ1-3|-|TRBV9|-
TGTGCCAGCAGCGTAACGATCGGTGAGAGCTCTGGAAACACCATATATTTT
CASSVTIGESSGNTIYF
>TRBJ2-7|-|TRBV7-8|TRBD2
TGTGCCAGCAGCTTACCCCGGGAGGGAGGGTACGAGCAGTACTTC
CASSLPREGGYEQYF
>TRBJ2-2|-|TRBV30|TRBD1
TGTGCCTGGAGGAGGGGGCGAGGTTCGAACACCGGGGAGCTGTTTTTT
CAWRRGRGSNTGELFF
>TRBJ1-2|-|TRBV23-1|TRBD1
TGCGCCAGTGGACAGGGGGAGAACGGAGGGGCAACTATCAACTATGGCTACACCTTC
CASGQGENGGATINYGYTF
>TRBJ1-2|few|TRBV6-2/TRBV6-3|TRBD1
TGTGCCAGCAGTTACTCGGGACAGACCTATGGCTACACCTTC
CASSYSGQTYGYTF
>TRBJ2-4|-|TRBV7-6|-
TGTGCCAGCAGCTTAGATTCAGCGTTAGCCAAAAACATTCAGTACTTC
CASSLDSALAKNIQYF
>TRBJ2-6|-|TRBV27|TRBD1
TGTGCCAGCAGTCACGGACAGGGCTCTGGGGCCAACGTCCTGACTTTC
CASSHGQGSGANVLTF
>TRBJ2-7|-|TRBV30|TRBD1
TGTGCCTGGAGGTACGGCAGGGGGACCTACGAGCAGTACTTC
CAWRYGRGTYEQYF
>TRBJ2-7|medium-sized|TRBV4-2|-
TGTGCCAGCAGCCGCAGCGGCTCCTACGAGCAGTACTTC
CASSRSGSYEQYF
>TRBJ1-1|-|TRBV5-1|-
TGCGCCAGCAGCCCGGATCCACAGAACACTGAAGCTTTCTTT
CASSPDPQNTEAFF
>TRBJ1-4|-|TRBV7-9|-
TGTGCCAGCAGCTGGACCGGGATTTCAACTAATGAAAAACTGTTTTTT
CASSWTGISTNEKLFF
>TRBJ2-1|-|TRBV7-7|-
TGTGCCAGCAGCCAGGGACTTTACAATGAGCAGTTCTTC
CASSQGLYNEQFF
>TRBJ2-5|-|TRBV15|TRBD2
TGTGCCACCAGCAGATTAGCGGGAGAGACCCAGTACTTC
CATSRLAGETQYF
>TRBJ2-1|-|TRBV6-5|TRBD1
TGTGCCGCCCGCAGGGGGCGAGCCTCCTACAATGAGCAGTTCTTC
CAARRGRASYNEQFF
>TRBJ1-6|medium-sized|TRBV6-4|TRBD1
TGTGCCAGCGGTTCCCGCCCCGGGACAGGGAGTAATTCACCCCTCCACTTT
CASGSRPGTGSNSPLHF
>TRBJ2-2|few|TRBV19|-
TGTGCCAGTAGTTGGTTCGGGGGGCAGGGCGGGGAGCTGTTTTTT
CASSWFGGQGGELFF
>TRBJ1-5|once|TRBV27|TRBD1
TGTGCCAGCAGTGGGGACAGATACAATCAGCCCCAGCATTTT
CASSGDRYNQPQHF
>TRBJ1-2|-|TRBV7-9|-
TGTGCCAGCAGCTTCGGGGAGAGTAGCGGCTACACCTTC
CASSFGESSGYTF
>TRBJ2-3|once|TRBV18|-
TGTGCCAGCGGAGAGTGGGATACGCAGTATTTT
CASGEWDTQYF
>TRBJ1-5|few|TRBV7-2|TRBD1
TGTGCCAGCAGCTTAACGGACAGGGGGCGAGGTCAGCCCCAGCATTTT
CASSLTDRGRGQPQHF
>TRBJ1-1|-|TRBV6-6|-
TGTGCCAGCAGAGGGGGGGGAGTCACTGAAGCTTTCTTT
CASRGGGVTEAFF
>TRBJ1-2|-|TRBV25-1|TRBD1
TGTGCCAGCAGTGAAGCCAGGGGGACAGGGCCATATAACTATGGCTACACCTTC
CASSEARGTGPYNYGYTF